The T cell receptor (beta chain) under discussion was sequenced for a study of T cell repertoires in cytomegalovirus infection. V shed 0 bases and J shed 3 bases, with 12 bases lying between them. Germline-derived CDR1 and CDR2 are SEHNR and FQNEAQ (reference sequence). This CDR3 has 16 amino acids. TCRdb processed the reads anew with MiXCR; each CDR3 protein has one entry. Seen here are around 750,000 distinct CDR3 sequences, less than 35% observed once, and the top ten hold roughly 12%. This clonotype was seen many times. Its antigen remains unknown. The TCR originated in a human donor in good health (CMV status not recorded). Some clones in this sample may be carry-over from other donors' samples. The source material was cultured CD8+ T cells from PBMCs, sampled from culture after CMV antigen stimulation. This chain joins TRBV7-9 and TRBJ1-5, with D possibly TRBD1 on 5 matching bases. CDR3: CASSLADTGYNQPQHF. The CDR3 coding sequence is TGTGCCAGCAGCTTAGCTGATACAGGCTACAATCAGCCCCAGCATTTT.